This record concerns one TCR beta chain sequence. There is no known antigen for this receptor. There are no base qualities to consult, and no much larger clone falls within one base. The CDR3 regions of human TCRbeta chains were subjected to immunosequencing. From the authors' description of their analysis: Repertoire TCRs were matched against a reference library of SARS-CoV-2-specific TCRs generated with the MIRA antigen-specificity platform. Breadth was defined as the fraction of unique TCRs that were SARS-CoV-2-associated, and depth was defined as the fraction of total T cells that were SARS-CoV-2-associated. Using the MIRA data, every spike-specific TCR was mapped to the spike region that the TCR reacted to and assigned to either a CD4 or a CD8 class. Log10-transformed breadth and depth values were compared by one-way ANOVA with Sidak's multiple comparisons tests. TCRdb provides this immuneACCESS table in a form limited to in-frame rearrangements. Some clones are lacking; in checked studies, under half of them reflect an unresolved V gene, and why the rest are absent is not known. That table furnishes V, J and clone size, whereas the DNA furnished D and trimming. The sample table shows 60,000 to 90,000 clones, and roughly 80% are seen once. Approximately 25% of the sample is taken by the ten largest.

This record comes from a study of T cell responses to AZD1222 COVID-19 vaccine (dated by TCRdb to 2020 to 2022). The study in broad terms: A total of more than 230 trial participants underwent TCR sequencing, of whom some 210 received two doses of AZD1222 and around 26 received two doses of the MenACWY control vaccine. Trial participants were enrolled into age subgroups of 18-55, 56-69 and 70-plus years, which contained about 150, 28 and 57 TCR-sequenced participants, respectively. Findings and caveats that apply to the study as a whole: Participants were mostly white British and included more females than males, and it was suggested by the authors that clonal diversity may have been underestimated. The vaccine-associated CD4 TCRs covered the entire spike protein, and the dominant responses fell in regions 160-218 and 743-854. Nearly half of unique spike-specific TCRs reportedly recognized epitopes outside regions mutated in the B.1.351 and B.1.1.7 variants. After two AZD1222 doses, both the breadth and the depth of spike-specific TCRs were significantly higher than at day 0 and than in MenACWY recipients. Conclusions about previously exposed vaccinees are limited because only a handful of AZD1222 recipients were SARS-CoV-2 seropositive at baseline. Because no day 14 peak-response samples were available, repertoires were characterized only after the peak T cell response. The 56-69-year group was small, and its depth increase did not reach significance, likely because of low power.

According to the study, the label for this sample's time point signals: about 28 days (+/-7) after the second vaccine dose. Per the publication, the treatment or condition label means: meningococcal conjugate vaccine given as trial control. The vaccinee samples were drawn from two UK trials, COV001 and COV002, one of which was a single-blind randomized controlled phase 2/3 trial testing AZD1222 (ChAdOx1 nCoV-19) in healthy adults. For TCRbeta chain sequencing, PBMC samples were collected from trial participants at day 0 and at day 28 after the second dose. The receptor was derived from an adult who received the MenACWY meningococcal vaccine as a control. The material was peripheral blood, obtained 28 days after the second dose of the MenACWY control vaccine.

The nucleotide sequence is TGTGCCAGCAGTAAGGGACTAGGGGAGCAGTTCTTC. Its protein reads: CASSKGLGEQFF. The chain links TRBV27 with TRBJ2-1; the junction holds 8 bases that match TRBD2. Clipping removes 5 bases from V and 10 bases from J, with 4 as the unmatched junction base count. From cysteine to phenylalanine, the CDR3 is 12 amino acids long. Only the CDR3 portion is preserved as DNA: 36 bases, with reading frame beginning at the first base. Sequences MNHEY (CDR1) and SMNVEV (CDR2) are obtained from the germline V gene (reference sequence).